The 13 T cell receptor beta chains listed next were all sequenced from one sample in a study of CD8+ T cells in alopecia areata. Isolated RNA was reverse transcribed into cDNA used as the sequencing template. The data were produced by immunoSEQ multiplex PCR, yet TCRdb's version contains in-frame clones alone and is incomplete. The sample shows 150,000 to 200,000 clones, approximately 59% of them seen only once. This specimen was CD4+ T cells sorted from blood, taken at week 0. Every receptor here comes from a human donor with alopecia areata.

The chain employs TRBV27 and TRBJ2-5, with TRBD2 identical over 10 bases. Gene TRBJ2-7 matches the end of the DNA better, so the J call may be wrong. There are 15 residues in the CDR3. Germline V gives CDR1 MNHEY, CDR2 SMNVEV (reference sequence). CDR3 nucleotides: TGTGCCAGCAGAGTGAGGCTAGCGGGGGATTACGAGCAGTACTTC. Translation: CASRVRLAGDYEQYF.

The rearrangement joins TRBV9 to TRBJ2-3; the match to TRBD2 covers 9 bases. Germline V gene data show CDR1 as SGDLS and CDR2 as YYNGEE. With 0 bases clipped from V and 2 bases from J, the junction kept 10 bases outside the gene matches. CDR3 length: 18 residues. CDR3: CASSVATGLAGITDTQYF. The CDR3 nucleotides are TGTGCCAGCAGCGTAGCTACGGGGCTAGCGGGGATCACAGATACGCAGTATTTT.

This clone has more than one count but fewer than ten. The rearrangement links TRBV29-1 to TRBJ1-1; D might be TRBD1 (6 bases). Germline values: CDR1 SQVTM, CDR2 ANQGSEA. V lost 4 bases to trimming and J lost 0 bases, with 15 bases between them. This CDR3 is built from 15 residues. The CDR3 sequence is CSVVWQGRLNTEAFF. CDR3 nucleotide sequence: TGCAGCGTTGTTTGGCAGGGGCGATTGAACACTGAAGCTTTCTTT.

Here the CDR3 DNA reads TGTGCCAGCAGCCCGGGGGACTACTCCTACGAGCAGTACTTC. Translated: CASSPGDYSYEQYF. The chain carries TRBV9 and TRBJ2-7, with 7 bases fitting TRBD2. This CDR3 is built from 14 residues. The V gene's germline CDR1 is SGDLS and CDR2 YYNGEE. Losses at the gene ends were 4 bases for V and 0 bases for J; bases not matched to a gene: 4.

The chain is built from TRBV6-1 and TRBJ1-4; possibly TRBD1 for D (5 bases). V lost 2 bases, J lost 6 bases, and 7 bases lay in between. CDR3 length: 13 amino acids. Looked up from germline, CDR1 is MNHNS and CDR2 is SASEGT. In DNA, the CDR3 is TGTGCCAGCAGTGAATCGGGGGATGAAAAACTGTTTTTT. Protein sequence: CASSESGDEKLFF.

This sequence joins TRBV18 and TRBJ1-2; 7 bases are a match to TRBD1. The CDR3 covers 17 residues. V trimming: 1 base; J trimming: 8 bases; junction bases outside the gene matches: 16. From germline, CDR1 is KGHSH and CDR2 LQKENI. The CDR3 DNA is TGTGCCAGCTCACCACTTTGGACAGGCCCCAACCTCCAGGGCTACACCTTC. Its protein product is CASSPLWTGPNLQGYTF.

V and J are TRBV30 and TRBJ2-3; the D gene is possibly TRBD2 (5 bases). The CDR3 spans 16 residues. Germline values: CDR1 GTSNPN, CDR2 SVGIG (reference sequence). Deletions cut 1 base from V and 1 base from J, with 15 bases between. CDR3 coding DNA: TGTGCCTGGAGTGCCCGTTGGGAGTTAGGCACAGATACGCAGTATTTT. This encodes CAWSARWELGTDTQYF.

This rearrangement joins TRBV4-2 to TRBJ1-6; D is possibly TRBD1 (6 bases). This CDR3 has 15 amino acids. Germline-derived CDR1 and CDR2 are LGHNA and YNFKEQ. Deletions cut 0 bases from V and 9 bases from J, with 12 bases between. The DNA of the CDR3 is TGTGCCAGCAGCCAAGATGCACAGGGACGTTCACCCCTCCACTTT. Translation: CASSQDAQGRSPLHF.

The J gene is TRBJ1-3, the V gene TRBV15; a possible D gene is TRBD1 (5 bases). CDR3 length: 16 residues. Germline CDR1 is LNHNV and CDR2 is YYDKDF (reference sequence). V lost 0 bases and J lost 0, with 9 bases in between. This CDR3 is CATSREAGTSGNTIYF. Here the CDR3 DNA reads TGTGCCACCAGCAGAGAAGCAGGGACCTCTGGAAACACCATATATTTT. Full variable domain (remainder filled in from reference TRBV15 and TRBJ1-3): DAMVIQNPRYQVTQFGKPVTLSCSQTLNHNVMYWYQQKSSQAPKLLFHYYDKDFNNEADTPDNFQSRRPNTSFCFLDIRSPGLGDTAMYLCATSREAGTSGNTIYFGEGSWLTVV.

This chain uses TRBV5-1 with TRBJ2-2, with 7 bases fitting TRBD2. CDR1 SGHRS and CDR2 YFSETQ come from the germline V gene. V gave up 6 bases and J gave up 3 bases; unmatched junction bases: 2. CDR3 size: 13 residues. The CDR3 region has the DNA TGCGCCAGCAAACGGGGGGACACCGGGGAGCTGTTTTTT. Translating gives CASKRGDTGELFF.

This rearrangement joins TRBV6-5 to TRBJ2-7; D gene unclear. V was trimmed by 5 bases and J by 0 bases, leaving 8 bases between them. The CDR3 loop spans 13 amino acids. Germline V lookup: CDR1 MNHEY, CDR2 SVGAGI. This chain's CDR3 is CASSPDRSYEQYF. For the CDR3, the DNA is TGTGCCAGCAGTCCCGACCGCTCCTACGAGCAGTACTTC.

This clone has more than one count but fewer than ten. This CDR3 is CATSRERRAGGEKLFF. The CDR3 bases are TGTGCCACCAGCAGAGAGAGACGGGCCGGTGGAGAAAAACTGTTTTTT. The rearrangement links TRBV15 to TRBJ1-4; no clear D. Germline CDR1 and CDR2: LNHNV and YYDKDF (reference sequence). V lost 0 bases to trimming and J lost 8 bases, with 16 bases between them. The CDR3 has 16 amino acids.

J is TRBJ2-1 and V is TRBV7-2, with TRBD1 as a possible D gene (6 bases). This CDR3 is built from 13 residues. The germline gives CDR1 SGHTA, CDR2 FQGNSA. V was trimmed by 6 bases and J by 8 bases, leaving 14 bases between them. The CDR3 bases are TGTGCCAGCAGTACTCCAGGGGTATATGAGCAGTTCTTC. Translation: CASSTPGVYEQFF. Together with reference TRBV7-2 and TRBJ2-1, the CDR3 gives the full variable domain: GAGVSQSPSNKVTEKGKDVELRCDPISGHTALYWYRQSLGQGLEFLIYFQGNSAPDKSGLPSDRFSAERTGGSVSTLTIQRTQQEDSAVYLCASSTPGVYEQFFGPGTRLTVL.